Reported below is one T cell receptor beta chain. Its target is unknown. Deletions cut 3 bases from V and 8 bases from J, with 19 bases between. This CDR3 spans 15 amino acids. Germline CDR1 and CDR2: MNHEY and SMNVEV (reference sequence). Repertoires were generated with immunoSEQ multiplex PCR, while TCRdb's copy carries only in-frame clones and drops some. The profile shows 200,000 to 250,000 clones, approximately 87% of them singletons. This entry comes from a study of cytomegalovirus exposure and HLA in healthy donors. The wider study: It was reported in a later analysis that the same platform had been used for the roughly 130 validation repertoires as for the 550 to 700 first-cohort repertoires.

Broader study findings: A few chains tied to CMV proved CMV antigen-specific in vitro.

The sequence was obtained from a woman aged 18-29 years in good health and CMV-seronegative. The chain is built from TRBV27 and TRBJ1-2, with D possibly being TRBD1 (5 bases). Sequenced input: PBMCs. The CDR3 DNA is TGTGCCAGCAGTTTGGCGATCGGGGGTTTTGAAGGCTACACCTTC. Its translation is CASSLAIGGFEGYTF.